Listed here are 16 T cell receptor beta chains from one sample, sequenced in a study of T cells after yellow fever vaccination (dated by TCRdb to 2018 to 2020). Library preparation used 5' RACE. Sequencing was carried out with an Illumina HiSeq 2500. Using fastp at Q25 and MiXCR, TCRdb reprocessed the public reads and kept productive beta chains. Here each entry gathers all rows of one CDR3 protein and keeps the most common genes and DNA. Across this sample there are 300,000 to 400,000 distinct CDR3 sequences, with approximately 6% seen only once. The ten largest clones take up approximately 16% of the sample. The treatment or condition label corresponds to: live attenuated yellow fever vaccine strain. Sequencing was performed on PBMCs, taken 5 days after the yellow fever booster vaccination. These TCRs come from a man aged 25 to 45 who received the YFV17D yellow fever vaccine.

This clonotype came up a few times. The chain links TRBV6-1 to TRBJ2-3; TRBD2 matches at 13 bases. The CDR3 loop spans 18 amino acids. The junction had 11 bases not matched to a gene; V was cut back by 6 bases and J by 2 bases. In germline, CDR1 is MNHNS, CDR2 SASEGT. The CDR3 sequence is CASSTQFGLAGDTDTQYF. In DNA form, the CDR3 reads TGTGCCAGCAGCACCCAATTTGGACTAGCGGGGGACACAGATACGCAGTATTTT.

This clonotype was seen a handful of times. DNA for the CDR3: TGCGCCAGCAGCCCCATTAGAGGTATTAATGAAAAACTGTTTTTT. Translating gives CASSPIRGINEKLFF. This chain connects TRBV5-1 to TRBJ1-4; D ambiguous. This CDR3 has 15 amino acids. V dropped 4 bases and J dropped 4 bases, with 14 bases sitting between them. Germline V lookup: CDR1 SGHRS, CDR2 YFSETQ.

This clonotype was seen more than once but under ten times. A read error may account for a junction end that differs from germline. V and J are TRBV7-3 and TRBJ2-1; 11 positions agree with TRBD2. The CDR3 length is 15 residues. Germline assignment: CDR1 SGHTA and CDR2 FQGTGA. The CDR3 spells CASSVTSGSENEQFF. Written as DNA, the CDR3 is TGTGCCAGCAGCGTAACTAGCGGGAGCGAGAATGAGCAGTTCTTC.

This clonotype has a handful of counts. The chain has TRBV28 and TRBJ2-1, with 7 positions matching TRBD1. The V gene end was trimmed by 8 bases and the J gene end by 12 bases; junction bases not matched to a gene: 13. The CDR3 contains 13 residues. CDR1 and CDR2 from the germline V gene are MDHEN and SYDVKM. The CDR3 DNA reads TGTGCCAGCTGTAACCGGCCCCCAGGGGGGCAGTTCTTC. Translating gives CASCNRPPGGQFF.

This clonotype has a handful of counts. This rearrangement joins TRBV5-1 to TRBJ2-1; D ambiguous. The CDR3 sequence is 11 residues long. Germline values: CDR1 SGHRS, CDR2 YFSETQ. V was shortened by 7 bases and J by 5 bases, with 7 bases between the two germline ends. CDR3 sequence reads: CASGFDNEQFF. CDR3 nucleotide sequence: TGCGCCAGCGGTTTCGACAATGAGCAGTTCTTC.

The chain uses TRBV7-2 and TRBJ2-5; D gene unclear. V lost 3 bases and J 1 base, leaving 18 bases between the germline ends. The CDR3 spans 17 residues. Germline CDR1 reads SGHTA; CDR2 reads FQGNSA. The CDR3 region has the DNA TGTGCCAGCAGCTTCTTTTTAGGGTCAGCACCCCAAGAGACCCAGTACTTC. Protein product: CASSFFLGSAPQETQYF.

This clonotype was observed many times. The gene calls are TRBV20-1 and TRBJ2-2, with D uncertain. V shed 5 bases and J shed 3 bases, with 7 bases lying between them. The V gene's germline CDR1 is DFQATT and CDR2 SNEGSKA (reference sequence). This CDR3 region has 12 residues. The CDR3 is CSAQDDTGELFF. For the CDR3, the DNA is TGCAGTGCTCAGGACGACACCGGGGAGCTGTTTTTT.

The chain couples TRBV7-9 to TRBJ1-4; D is unresolved. This CDR3 is built from 16 residues. Per the germline V gene, CDR1 is SEHNR and CDR2 is FQNEAQ (reference sequence). V dropped 3 bases and J dropped 0 bases, with 11 bases sitting between them. CDR3 coding DNA: TGTGCCAGCAGCTTCTCGAGAGGGTCAACTAATGAAAAACTGTTTTTT. Translating it yields CASSFSRGSTNEKLFF.

This rearrangement joins TRBV20-1 to TRBJ1-1; D is uncertain. Trimming pared 3 bases from V and 8 bases from J, leaving 10 bases between. This CDR3 spans 11 amino acids. Germline CDR1 and CDR2: DFQATT and SNEGSKA (reference sequence). The CDR3 DNA is TGCAGTGCTAGTTTGACAATCGAAGCTTTCTTT. It is translated as CSASLTIEAFF.

This clonotype occurred a few times. The chain combines TRBV20-1 with TRBJ2-7, with D unresolved. Germline V gene lookup returns CDR1 DFQATT and CDR2 SNEGSKA (reference sequence). The V end was cut by 5 bases, the J end by 5 bases, with 10 bases between. The CDR3 consists of 11 residues. The DNA of the CDR3 is TGCAGTGCTGTAGAGGCCCACGAGCAGTACTTC. It encodes CSAVEAHEQYF.

This clonotype came up a few times. The genes are TRBV7-2 and TRBJ1-2; 11 bases map to TRBD1. This CDR3 has 14 residues. Trimming took 5 bases from V and 7 from J; bases not matched to a gene: 6. Looked up from germline, CDR1 is SGHTA and CDR2 is FQGNSA. The CDR3 nucleotides read TGTGCCAGCAGCCATGGACAGGGGGCTTTTGGCTACACCTTC. It translates to CASSHGQGAFGYTF.

This chain links TRBV6-5 with TRBJ2-3, with 11 bases aligning to TRBD2. CDR3 length equals 18 residues. With V trimmed by 0 bases and J by 2 bases, 7 bases remained unmatched. Looked up from germline, CDR1 is MNHEY and CDR2 is SVGAGI. CDR3 bases: TGTGCCAGCAGTTACTCGATAGGGACTAGCGGAGACACAGATACGCAGTATTTT. Its protein product is CASSYSIGTSGDTDTQYF.

This clonotype turned up a few times. CDR3: CAISEGSQPDTQYF. DNA for the CDR3: TGTGCCATCAGTGAAGGATCTCAGCCAGATACGCAGTATTTT. The rearrangement links TRBV10-3 to TRBJ2-3; D call uncertain. The CDR3 runs to 14 residues. The germline gives CDR1 ENHRY, CDR2 SYGVKD. V was pared by 3 bases and J by 4 bases, with 11 bases between.

This clonotype was detected many times. The chain has TRBV5-1 and TRBJ2-7; D is perhaps TRBD2 (5 bases). The CDR3 is 13 residues long. CDR1 is SGHRS, CDR2 YFSETQ, per germline. V lost 4 bases to trimming and J lost 3 bases, with 11 bases between them. The DNA for the CDR3 is TGCGCCAGCAGCATAGAGACTAACTACGAGCAGTACTTC. Protein: CASSIETNYEQYF.

The chain combines TRBV11-2 with TRBJ2-7, with D tentatively TRBD2 (5 bases). The CDR3 has 15 residues. Germline values: CDR1 SGHAT, CDR2 FQNNGV. V was cut by 5 bases and J by 0 bases, with 14 bases left in between. The CDR3 DNA reads as TGTGCCAGCAGCCGAGCCCTCGGGGACTCCTACGAGCAGTACTTC. It specifies CASSRALGDSYEQYF.

The genes are TRBV12-3 or TRBV12-4 and TRBJ2-1; tentatively, D is TRBD1 (5 bases). V was shortened by 5 bases and J by 2 bases, with 13 bases between the two germline ends. This CDR3 spans 15 amino acids. CDR3 loop: CASSVDSDPYNEQFF. CDR3 nucleotide sequence: TGTGCCAGCAGTGTAGACAGCGACCCCTACAATGAGCAGTTCTTC.